This TCR beta chain derives from a study of identical twins. Study findings and constraints: The more abundant beta clonotypes in cord blood had fewer insertions, and memory repertoires did not show this. Modelling approaches yielded underestimates of out-of-frame TCR alpha sharing between monozygotic twins.

TCRdb re-derived calls from the 5' RACE reads in MiXCR, one entry per CDR3 protein. The data hold fewer than 450,000 distinct CDR3 sequences, with around 9% observed a single time. This clonotype was detected ten times or more. Its antigen remains unknown. V was shortened by 0 bases and J by 4 bases, with 9 bases between the two germline ends. Germline V gives CDR1 MNHEY, CDR2 SMNVEV (reference sequence). The CDR3 is made up of 14 amino acids. Everyone who gave samples was a healthy Caucasian. The gene calls are TRBV27 and TRBJ1-2; D is unresolved. This sequence originates from a woman in her 50s in good health. The sample was naive T cells sorted from blood. The CDR3 sequence is CASSLSAGGYGYTF. CDR3 nucleotide sequence: TGTGCCAGCAGTTTATCCGCAGGAGGCTATGGCTACACCTTC.